Detailed here is one TCR beta chain. The germline gives CDR1 SNHLY, CDR2 FYNNEI. The length of the CDR3 is 14 residues. The V gene lost 3 bases and the J gene lost 6 bases, with 12 bases spanning the gap. These data originate in a study of response to subunit inactivated influenza vaccine. MiXCR, run by TCRdb on the RT-PCR reads, gives a single entry per CDR3 protein. The sample has roughly 540,000 distinct CDR3 sequences, under 30% seen once. The same data also went into a second study, on T cells expressing NK-cell markers. As that report states: The cDNA for TCR beta came from 5'RACE template switching with UMIs. The TCR beta repertoires originated in sorted CD3+CD56+NKG2C+, CD3+CD56+NKG2C- and CD3+CD56-NKG2C+ T cells.

The receptor comes from a middle-aged man who received an inactivated influenza vaccine. Specimen: CD4+ T cells sorted from PBMCs, collected approximately 12 days after vaccination. The chain has TRBV2 and TRBJ2-1; D is unresolved. CDR3 nucleotide sequence: TGTGCCAGCAGTGATCTCGTGAAAGGCAATGAGCAGTTCTTC. Translation: CASSDLVKGNEQFF. Together with reference TRBV2 and TRBJ2-1, the CDR3 gives the full variable domain: EPEVTQTPSHQVTQMGQEVILRCVPISNHLYFYWYRQILGQKVEFLVSFYNNEISEKSEIFDDQFSVERPDGSNFTLKIRSTKLEDSAMYFCASSDLVKGNEQFFGPGTRLTVL.